The 3 T cell receptor beta chains below were found in one sample sequenced in a study of T-cell reconstitution after alpha-beta-depleted transplantation in children. Molecular barcoding with unique molecular identifiers was used for the TCRbeta library. TCRdb itself ran the PCR reads through MiXCR, one entry per CDR3 protein. The table shows more than 150,000 distinct CDR3 sequences, with just over 14% occurring only once. The sequenced sample was PBMCs from the stem cell graft donor, obtained from the stem cell graft. All receptors come from a human donor who donated a stem cell graft to a child with acute lymphoblastic leukemia.

This clonotype was counted at least ten times. V gene TRBV7-8 combines with J gene TRBJ1-1; TRBD1 matches 12 bases. Germline CDR1 is SGHVS and CDR2 is FQNEAQ. This CDR3 spans 18 amino acids. The ends lost 5 bases at V and 2 bases at J; junction bases unmatched: 12. The CDR3 reads CASSAHVGTGGPNTEAFF. In DNA, the CDR3 is TGTGCCAGCAGCGCCCACGTCGGGACAGGGGGCCCCAACACTGAAGCTTTCTTT. Full variable domain (remainder filled in from reference TRBV7-8 and TRBJ1-1): GAGVSQSPRYKVAKRGQDVALRCDPISGHVSLFWYQQALGQGPEFLTYFQNEAQLDKSGLPSDRFFAERPEGSVSTLKIQRTQQEDSAVYLCASSAHVGTGGPNTEAFFGQGTRLTVV.

The gene calls are TRBV4-1 and TRBJ2-6; D remains unclear. The germline gives CDR1 MGHRA, CDR2 YSYEKL. The CDR3 is 18 amino acids. The ends were cut back, 1 base at V and 0 bases at J, with 13 bases in the middle. The DNA of the CDR3 is TGCGCCAGCAGCCAAGGCAGGAGTGGCAACTCTGGGGCCAACGTCCTGACTTTC. It yields the protein CASSQGRSGNSGANVLTF.

The chain links TRBV19 to TRBJ1-1, with D maybe TRBD1 (6 bases). This CDR3 is 13 amino acids long. V lost 7 bases and J 1 base, leaving 10 bases between the germline ends. The germline gives CDR1 LNHDA, CDR2 SQIVND (reference sequence). Here the CDR3 reads CASIRTANTEAFF. The CDR3 DNA is TGTGCCAGTATCCGGACAGCGAACACTGAAGCTTTCTTT. Looking up the rest from reference TRBV19 and TRBJ1-1 gives the full variable domain: DGGITQSPKYLFRKEGQNVTLSCEQNLNHDAMYWYRQDPGQGLRLIYYSQIVNDFQKGDIAEGYSVSREKKESFPLTVTSAQKNPTAFYLCASIRTANTEAFFGQGTRLTVV.